Shown below are 13 T cell receptor beta chains from a single sample sequenced in a study of T cells in Graves' hyperthyroidism and ophthalmopathy. What was amplified from RNA transcripts were TCR beta CDR3 regions. The study used the HTBI primer set for a first-round RT-PCR of the TCR CDR3. One entry per CDR3 protein results from TCRdb running MiXCR on the multiplex PCR reads. The table lists some 500,000 distinct CDR3 sequences, about 16% of them singletons. Sequencing used blood. The receptors were gathered from a woman in her 30s with Graves' ophthalmopathy.

The CDR3 coding sequence is TGTGCCACCCTAGGGGACTATTACACCGGGGAGCTGTTTTTT. This sequence encodes CATLGDYYTGELFF. The chain has TRBV19 and TRBJ2-2; 7 bases are shared with TRBD2. The CDR3 is made up of 14 amino acids. From germline, CDR1 is LNHDA and CDR2 SQIVND (reference sequence). V was clipped by 10 bases and J by 3 bases; unmatched bases: 8.

This clonotype came up many times. The V gene is TRBV3-1, the J gene TRBJ2-3; no reliable D call. The CDR3 runs 14 residues. Per germline, CDR1 LGHDT and CDR2 YNNKEL (reference sequence). Trimming shortened V by 4 bases and J by 0 bases, and 8 bases separated the two germline ends. The CDR3 reads CASSPRTSTDTQYF. CDR3 sequence (DNA): TGTGCCAGCAGCCCTAGAACAAGCACAGATACGCAGTATTTT.

This clonotype was seen only a few times. V is TRBV29-1 and J is TRBJ1-5, with 7 bases identical to TRBD1. Germline trimming cut 6 bases from V and 5 bases from J; bases unmatched to any gene: 10. The CDR3 covers 14 residues. The germline CDR1 and CDR2 sequences are SQVTM and ANQGSEA. The CDR3 coding sequence is TGCAGCGTCAAATTCCCCGGGACAGATCAGCCCCAGCATTTT. As protein: CSVKFPGTDQPQHF.

This clonotype was detected many times. The gene calls are TRBV18 and TRBJ1-1; TRBD1 aligns across 7 bases. This CDR3 contains 14 residues. J gave up 6 bases and V 2 bases, and 6 bases lay outside the gene matches. The germline V gene has CDR1 KGHSH and CDR2 LQKENI. The CDR3 here is CASSPDRVVAEAFF. In DNA, the CDR3 is TGTGCCAGCTCACCAGACAGGGTCGTCGCTGAAGCTTTCTTT.

This clonotype was observed at least ten times. A clone one base away is much larger, so this may be a read error. V gene TRBV7-2 combines with J gene TRBJ2-3; possibly TRBD1 for D (6 bases). V dropped 8 bases and J dropped 0 bases, with 9 bases sitting between them. Germline-derived CDR1 and CDR2 are SGHTA and FQGNSA. The CDR3 sequence is 13 residues long. The CDR3 sequence: CASLTGSTDTQYF. DNA of the CDR3: TGTGCCAGCCTAACAGGGAGCACAGATACGCAGTATTTT.

There are a few counts of this clonotype. The chain uses TRBV7-3 and TRBJ1-1, with 7 bases fitting TRBD1. From germline, CDR1 is SGHTA and CDR2 FQGTGA. The V and J ends lost 5 bases and 6 bases, in that order; junction bases with no gene match: 9. The CDR3 sequence is 14 residues long. CDR3 protein: CASSSGTARAEAFF. CDR3 sequence (DNA): TGTGCCAGCAGCAGTGGGACAGCGAGAGCTGAAGCTTTCTTT.

This clonotype was detected many times. The chain links TRBV28 to TRBJ1-5; 8 nucleotides line up with TRBD1. CDR1 MDHEN and CDR2 SYDVKM come from the germline V gene. The CDR3 loop spans 17 amino acids. The V gene end was trimmed by 5 bases and the J gene end by 1 base; junction bases not matched to a gene: 10. CDR3 sequence reads: CASSPLSGGASNQPQHF. Here the CDR3 DNA reads TGTGCCAGCAGTCCCCTCTCAGGGGGCGCGAGCAATCAGCCCCAGCATTTT.

The rearrangement links TRBV5-6 to TRBJ2-7; 8 bases are a match to TRBD1. V dropped 2 bases and J dropped 5; count of bases not matched to a gene: 6. CDR1 and CDR2 from the germline V gene are SGHDT and YYEEEE. The CDR3 consists of 14 residues. The CDR3 DNA reads TGTGCCAGCAGCTTTGGACAGGGTAGAGACGAGCAGTACTTC. Its protein is CASSFGQGRDEQYF. The variable domain in full, with the rest retrieved from reference TRBV5-6 and TRBJ2-7, is DAGVTQSPTHLIKTRGQQVTLRCSPKSGHDTVSWYQQALGQGPQFIFQYYEEEERQRGNFPDRFSGHQFPNYSSELNVNALLLGDSALYLCASSFGQGRDEQYFGPGTRLTVT.

This clonotype was found many times. This chain uses TRBV4-3 with TRBJ1-1, with 9 positions matching TRBD1. The V gene end was trimmed by 2 bases and the J gene end by 1 base; junction bases not matched to a gene: 8. From germline, CDR1 is LGHNA and CDR2 YSLEER. This CDR3 spans 17 amino acids. The DNA for the CDR3 is TGCGCCAGCAGCCAACCGTTTGGACAGGGGCCGAACACTGAAGCTTTCTTT. Its protein product is CASSQPFGQGPNTEAFF.

V usage is TRBV6-5 and J usage is TRBJ1-2, with no clear D. Germline-derived CDR1 and CDR2 are MNHEY and SVGAGI. CDR3 length equals 13 residues. V was shortened by 2 bases and J by 5 bases, with 9 bases between the two germline ends. The CDR3, as DNA: TGTGCCAGCAGTTACGAGGGTCCTTATGGCTACACCTTC. This sequence encodes CASSYEGPYGYTF.

This clonotype came up many times. The rearrangement joins TRBV13 to TRBJ2-2, with D unresolved. This CDR3 is built from 14 residues. CDR1 is PRHDT, CDR2 FYEKMQ, per germline (reference sequence). The V end lost 5 bases, the J end lost 4 bases, and 11 bases lay between the germline ends. CDR3 in DNA: TGTGCCAGCAGCCCTGGGTCCTCCACCGGGGAGCTGTTTTTT. Its translation is CASSPGSSTGELFF.

This clonotype was seen ten or more times. V is TRBV6-1 and J is TRBJ2-1; D possibly corresponds to TRBD2 (6 bases). Trimming took off 9 bases at V and 5 bases at J, with 8 bases between the two ends. The CDR3 contains 11 residues. Germline-derived CDR1 and CDR2 are MNHNS and SASEGT. CDR3 nucleotides: TGTGCCAGTAGCGGAAACAATGAGCAGTTCTTC. The encoded protein is CASSGNNEQFF.

The V call is TRBV20-1, the J call TRBJ2-1; 9 nucleotides line up with TRBD1. The CDR3 totals 15 residues. After removal of 5 bases from V and 7 bases from J, the junction contained 12 bases not matched to a gene. Germline assignment: CDR1 DFQATT and CDR2 SNEGSKA (reference sequence). CDR3 in DNA: TGCAGTGCTGTTGCGTTGGGACAGGGTATTAATGAGCAGTTCTTC. This codes for CSAVALGQGINEQFF.